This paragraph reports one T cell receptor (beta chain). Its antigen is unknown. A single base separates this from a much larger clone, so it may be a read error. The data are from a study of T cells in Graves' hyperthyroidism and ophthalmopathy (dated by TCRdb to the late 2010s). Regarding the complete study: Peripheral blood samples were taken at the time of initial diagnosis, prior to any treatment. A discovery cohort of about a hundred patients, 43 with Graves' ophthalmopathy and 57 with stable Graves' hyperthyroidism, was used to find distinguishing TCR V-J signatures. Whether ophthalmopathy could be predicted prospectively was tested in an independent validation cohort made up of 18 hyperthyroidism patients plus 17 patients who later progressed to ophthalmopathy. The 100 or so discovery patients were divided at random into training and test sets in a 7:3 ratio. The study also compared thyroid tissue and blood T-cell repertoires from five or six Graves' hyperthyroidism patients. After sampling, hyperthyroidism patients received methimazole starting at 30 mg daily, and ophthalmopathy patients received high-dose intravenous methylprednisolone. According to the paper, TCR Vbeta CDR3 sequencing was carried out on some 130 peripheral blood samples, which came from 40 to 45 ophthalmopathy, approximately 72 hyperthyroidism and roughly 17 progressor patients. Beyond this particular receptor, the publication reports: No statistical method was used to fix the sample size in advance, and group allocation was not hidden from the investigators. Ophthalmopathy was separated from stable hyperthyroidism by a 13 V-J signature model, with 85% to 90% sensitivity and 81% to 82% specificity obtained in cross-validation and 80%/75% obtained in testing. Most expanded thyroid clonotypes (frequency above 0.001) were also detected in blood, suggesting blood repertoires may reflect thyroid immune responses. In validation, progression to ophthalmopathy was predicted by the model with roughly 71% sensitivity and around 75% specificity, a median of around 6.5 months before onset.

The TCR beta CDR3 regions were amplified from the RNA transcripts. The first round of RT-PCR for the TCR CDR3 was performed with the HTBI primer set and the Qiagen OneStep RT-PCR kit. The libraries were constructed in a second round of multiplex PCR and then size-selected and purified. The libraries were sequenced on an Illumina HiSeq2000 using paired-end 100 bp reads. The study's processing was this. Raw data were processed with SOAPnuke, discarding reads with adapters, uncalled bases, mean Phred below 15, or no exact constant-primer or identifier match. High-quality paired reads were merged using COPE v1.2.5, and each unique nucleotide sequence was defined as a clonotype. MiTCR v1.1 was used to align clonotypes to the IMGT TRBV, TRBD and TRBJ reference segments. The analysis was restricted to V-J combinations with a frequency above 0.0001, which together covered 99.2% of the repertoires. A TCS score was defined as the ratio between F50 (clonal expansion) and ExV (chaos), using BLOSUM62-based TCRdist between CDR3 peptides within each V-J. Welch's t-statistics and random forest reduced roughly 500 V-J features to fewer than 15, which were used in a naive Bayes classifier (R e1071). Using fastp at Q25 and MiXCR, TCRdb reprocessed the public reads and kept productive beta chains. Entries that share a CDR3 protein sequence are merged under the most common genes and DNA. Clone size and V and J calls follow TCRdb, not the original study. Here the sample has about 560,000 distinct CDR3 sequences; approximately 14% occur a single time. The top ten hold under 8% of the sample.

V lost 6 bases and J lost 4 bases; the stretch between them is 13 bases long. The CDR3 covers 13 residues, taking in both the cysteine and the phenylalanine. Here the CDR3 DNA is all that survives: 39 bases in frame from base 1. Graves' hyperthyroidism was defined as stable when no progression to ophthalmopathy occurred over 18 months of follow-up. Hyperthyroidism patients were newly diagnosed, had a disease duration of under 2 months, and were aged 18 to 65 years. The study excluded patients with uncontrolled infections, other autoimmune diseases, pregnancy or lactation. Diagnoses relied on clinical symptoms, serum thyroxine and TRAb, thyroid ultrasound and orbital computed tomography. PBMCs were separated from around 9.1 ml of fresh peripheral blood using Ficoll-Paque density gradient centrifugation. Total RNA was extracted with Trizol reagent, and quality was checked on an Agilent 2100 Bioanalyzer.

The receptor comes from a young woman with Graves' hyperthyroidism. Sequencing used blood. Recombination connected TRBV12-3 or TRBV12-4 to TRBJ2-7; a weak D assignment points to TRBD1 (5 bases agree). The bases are TGTGCCAGCAGGGCCGGAAGGGGATACGAGCAGTACTTC. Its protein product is CASRAGRGYEQYF.